This is a list of T cell receptor beta chains from one sample in a study of blood T cell repertoires in COVID-19. TCRdb's table, derived via immunoSEQ multiplex PCR, lists solely in-frame clones and lacks some. The data contain around 19,000 clones, about 87% of them singletons. The specimen was peripheral blood. These receptors originate from a human donor in a cohort sampled during active COVID-19. Both conserved end residues are part of each CDR3. D genes are given only for firm matches. Rows give clone size only sometimes, using once, few, many, or a class for an expanded clone.

V gene: TRBV2
clone size: .
D gene: .
J gene: TRBJ2-5
CDR3 DNA: TGTGCCAGCAGTGGGGGCCTGGGGGAGACCCAGTACTTC
CDR3 protein: CASSGGLGETQYF

V gene: TRBV7-9
clone size: once
D gene: .
J gene: TRBJ1-1
CDR3 DNA: TGTGCCAGCAGCTTACGGGGAGTGAACACTGAAGCTTTCTTT
CDR3 protein: CASSLRGVNTEAFF

V gene: TRBV27
clone size: .
D gene: .
J gene: TRBJ2-1
CDR3 DNA: TGTGCCAGCAGACCCCTAGCGAGTAAGGGCAATGAGCAGTTCTTC
CDR3 protein: CASRPLASKGNEQFF

V gene: TRBV6-2/TRBV6-3
clone size: .
D gene: .
J gene: TRBJ2-3
CDR3 DNA: TGTGCCAGCAGTTACAGAACGAGGGTAGCGGCCCTCACAGATACGCAGTATTTT
CDR3 protein: CASSYRTRVAALTDTQYF

V gene: TRBV19
clone size: .
D gene: TRBD1
J gene: TRBJ1-1
CDR3 DNA: TGTGCCAGTAGTACCGGGACAGGGGTTGGGGGCACTGAAGCTTTCTTT
CDR3 protein: CASSTGTGVGGTEAFF

V gene: TRBV6-2/TRBV6-3
clone size: .
D gene: .
J gene: TRBJ2-7
CDR3 DNA: TGTGCCAGCAGTTACTCGAGGGGGGCCCCGGGGAGGGCCTACGAGCAGTACTTC
CDR3 protein: CASSYSRGAPGRAYEQYF

V gene: TRBV12-3/TRBV12-4
clone size: .
D gene: .
J gene: TRBJ2-7
CDR3 DNA: TGTGCCAGCAGTACCGGTCTGGGGGGGCAGTACTTC
CDR3 protein: CASSTGLGGQYF

V gene: TRBV6-5
clone size: .
D gene: .
J gene: TRBJ2-3
CDR3 DNA: TGTGCCAGCAGGCGGGACTTATCAGATACGCAGTATTTT
CDR3 protein: CASRRDLSDTQYF

V gene: TRBV5-1
clone size: .
D gene: .
J gene: TRBJ1-5
CDR3 DNA: TGCGCCAGCAGTGAGGGTAGCAATCAGCCCCAGCATTTT
CDR3 protein: CASSEGSNQPQHF

V gene: TRBV19
clone size: .
D gene: TRBD1
J gene: TRBJ2-6
CDR3 DNA: TGTGCCAGTAGTACCCGGCGACAGGGGGCTGGGGCCAACGTCCTGACTTTC
CDR3 protein: CASSTRRQGAGANVLTF

V gene: TRBV7-2
clone size: .
D gene: TRBD1
J gene: TRBJ2-6
CDR3 DNA: TGTGCCAGCAGCATCACAGGGGGCGGTGGGGCCAACGTCCTGACTTTC
CDR3 protein: CASSITGGGGANVLTF

V gene: TRBV7-2
clone size: .
D gene: .
J gene: TRBJ1-5
CDR3 DNA: TGTGCCAGCAGCTCAAGTACAGGGCGATATCAGCCCCAGCATTTT
CDR3 protein: CASSSSTGRYQPQHF

V gene: TRBV28
clone size: .
D gene: TRBD1
J gene: TRBJ1-4
CDR3 DNA: TGTGCCAGCAGTTCGACAGGGGTCGGAGAAAAACTGTTTTTT
CDR3 protein: CASSSTGVGEKLFF

V gene: TRBV2
clone size: .
D gene: TRBD1
J gene: TRBJ2-3
CDR3 DNA: TGTGCCACTGGACAGGGTTTCACAGATACGCAGTATTTT
CDR3 protein: CATGQGFTDTQYF

V gene: TRBV7-9
clone size: few
D gene: TRBD2
J gene: TRBJ2-2
CDR3 DNA: TGTGCCAGCAGCTTCGGACTAGCGGGAGGGGAGCTGTTTTTT
CDR3 protein: CASSFGLAGGELFF

V gene: TRBV19
clone size: .
D gene: .
J gene: TRBJ1-5
CDR3 DNA: TGTGCCAGTAGTCCTGGCGGGGGGCAACAGCCCCAGCATTTT
CDR3 protein: CASSPGGGQQPQHF

V gene: TRBV18
clone size: .
D gene: .
J gene: TRBJ2-7
CDR3 DNA: TGTGCCAGCTCACCACCGGGCAGGGCCTCCGAGCAGTACTTC
CDR3 protein: CASSPPGRASEQYF

V gene: TRBV5-1
clone size: .
D gene: .
J gene: TRBJ1-1
CDR3 DNA: TGCGCCAGCAGCTTAACAGTAAACACTGAAGCTTTCTTT
CDR3 protein: CASSLTVNTEAFF

V gene: TRBV19
clone size: .
D gene: .
J gene: TRBJ1-5
CDR3 DNA: TGTGCCAGTAGTATTTCTACGACGGGTCAGCCCCAGCATTTT
CDR3 protein: CASSISTTGQPQHF

V gene: TRBV28
clone size: .
D gene: TRBD2
J gene: TRBJ2-1
CDR3 DNA: TGTGCCAGCAGTTTCGCTAGCGGGGCATACAATGAGCAGTTCTTC
CDR3 protein: CASSFASGAYNEQFF

V gene: TRBV7-9
clone size: .
D gene: .
J gene: TRBJ1-1
CDR3 DNA: TGTGCCAGCAGCCTTTCTTCGGGGTTGAGCACTGAAGCTTTCTTT
CDR3 protein: CASSLSSGLSTEAFF

V gene: TRBV11-2
clone size: .
D gene: .
J gene: TRBJ1-4
CDR3 DNA: TGTGCCAGCAGTTCTTGGTGGGAGCCGCGAAAAAAGGAAAAACTGTTTTTT
CDR3 protein: CASSSWWEPRKKEKLFF

V gene: TRBV24-1
clone size: .
D gene: .
J gene: TRBJ2-6
CDR3 DNA: TGTGCCACCAGTGCCAATCCAGGGTCTGGGGCCAACGTCCTGACTTTC
CDR3 protein: CATSANPGSGANVLTF

V gene: TRBV18
clone size: .
D gene: TRBD1
J gene: TRBJ1-4
CDR3 DNA: TGTGCCAGCTCATCGGGACAGGTAGCAACTAATGAAAAACTGTTTTTT
CDR3 protein: CASSSGQVATNEKLFF

V gene: TRBV28
clone size: .
D gene: .
J gene: TRBJ2-1
CDR3 DNA: TGTGCCAGCAGAGCCGAAAGCGGAAGCTCCTACAATGAGCAGTTCTTC
CDR3 protein: CASRAESGSSYNEQFF

V gene: TRBV9
clone size: .
D gene: TRBD2
J gene: TRBJ2-7
CDR3 DNA: TGTGCCAGCAGCCAATGGACTAGCGGCTCCTACGAGCAGTACTTC
CDR3 protein: CASSQWTSGSYEQYF

V gene: TRBV4-1
clone size: .
D gene: TRBD1
J gene: TRBJ2-7
CDR3 DNA: TGCGCCAGCAGCCAAGAGAGTCTACAGGGGACAGCCTACGAGCAGTACTTC
CDR3 protein: CASSQESLQGTAYEQYF

V gene: TRBV7-6
clone size: .
D gene: TRBD2
J gene: TRBJ2-7
CDR3 DNA: TGTGCCAGCAGCTTAGGGGCTAGCGGGGAGTACGAGCAGTACTTC
CDR3 protein: CASSLGASGEYEQYF

V gene: TRBV7-9
clone size: once
D gene: TRBD2
J gene: TRBJ2-1
CDR3 DNA: TGTGCCAGCAGCTTAAGCGGGAGGGCCGATGAGCAGTTCTTC
CDR3 protein: CASSLSGRADEQFF

V gene: TRBV7-2
clone size: .
D gene: .
J gene: TRBJ1-5
CDR3 DNA: TGTGCCAGCAGCTTAGTGGCGGGGAATCAGCCCCAGCATTTT
CDR3 protein: CASSLVAGNQPQHF

V gene: TRBV12-5
clone size: .
D gene: TRBD2
J gene: TRBJ2-1
CDR3 DNA: TGTGCTAGTGGTAGCGGGATCGATACACAAGGATACAATGAGCAGTTCTTC
CDR3 protein: CASGSGIDTQGYNEQFF

V gene: TRBV5-8
clone size: few
D gene: TRBD2
J gene: TRBJ2-2
CDR3 DNA: TGTGCCAGCAGCTTGAGTCTAGCGGCAAACACCGGGGAGCTGTTTTTT
CDR3 protein: CASSLSLAANTGELFF

V gene: TRBV5-6
clone size: .
D gene: .
J gene: TRBJ1-3
CDR3 DNA: TGTGCCAGCAATGGGTACCTAGGTGGAAACACCATATATTTT
CDR3 protein: CASNGYLGGNTIYF

V gene: TRBV7-2
clone size: .
D gene: TRBD2
J gene: TRBJ2-7
CDR3 DNA: TGTGCCAGCAGCCGCCTAGCGGGGCGGGTGGAGCAGTACTTC
CDR3 protein: CASSRLAGRVEQYF

V gene: TRBV4-1
clone size: .
D gene: .
J gene: TRBJ1-2
CDR3 DNA: TGCGCCAGCAGCCAAGAGGAAGGGTTGGGAGACTATGGCTACACCTTC
CDR3 protein: CASSQEEGLGDYGYTF